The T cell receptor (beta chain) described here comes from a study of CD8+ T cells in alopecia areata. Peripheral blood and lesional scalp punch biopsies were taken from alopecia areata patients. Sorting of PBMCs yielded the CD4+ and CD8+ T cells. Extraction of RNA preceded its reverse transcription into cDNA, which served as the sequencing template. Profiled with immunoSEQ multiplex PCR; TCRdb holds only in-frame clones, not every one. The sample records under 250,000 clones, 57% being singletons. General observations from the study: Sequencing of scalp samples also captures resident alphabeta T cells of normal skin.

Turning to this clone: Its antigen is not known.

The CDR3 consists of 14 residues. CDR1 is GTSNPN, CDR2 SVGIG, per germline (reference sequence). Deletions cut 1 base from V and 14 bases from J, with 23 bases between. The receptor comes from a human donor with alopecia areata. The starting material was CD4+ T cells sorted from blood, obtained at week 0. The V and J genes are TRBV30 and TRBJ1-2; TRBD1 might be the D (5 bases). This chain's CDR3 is CAWSDGGLGYGFTF. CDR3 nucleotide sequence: TGTGCCTGGAGTGACGGGGGTCTCGGTTATGGCTTTACCTTC.